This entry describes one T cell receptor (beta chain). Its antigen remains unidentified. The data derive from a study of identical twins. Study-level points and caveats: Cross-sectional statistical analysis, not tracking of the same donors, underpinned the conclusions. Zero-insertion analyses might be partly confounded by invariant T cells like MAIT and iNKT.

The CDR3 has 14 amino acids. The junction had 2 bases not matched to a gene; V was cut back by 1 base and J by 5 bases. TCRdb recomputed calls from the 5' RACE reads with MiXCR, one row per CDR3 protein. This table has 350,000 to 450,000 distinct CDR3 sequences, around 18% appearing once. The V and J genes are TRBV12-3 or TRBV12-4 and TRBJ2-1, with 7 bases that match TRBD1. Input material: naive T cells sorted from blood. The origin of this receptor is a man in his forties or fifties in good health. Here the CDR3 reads CASSLEGTDNEQFF. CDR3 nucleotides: TGTGCCAGCAGTTTAGAAGGGACAGACAATGAGCAGTTCTTC.